The present entry profiles one TCR beta chain with its context. The CDR3 loop spans 12 amino acids. The germline V gene has CDR1 MDHEN and CDR2 SYDVKM. V shed 4 bases and J shed 7 bases, with 10 bases lying between them. The PCR made use of 60 Vbeta and 13 Jbeta primers. Assay: immunoSEQ multiplex PCR; the TCRdb copy retains only in-frame clones and omits some. In total, the table holds over 55,000 clones. The data are from a study of cytomegalovirus exposure and HLA in healthy donors. The gene calls are TRBV28 and TRBJ2-5; D gene unclear. The TCR sequence derives from a boy younger than 18 in good health and CMV-seronegative. Input material: PBMCs. The CDR3, as DNA: TGTGCCAGCAGTTCCCCGTTCCGGACCCAGTACTTC. The encoded protein is CASSSPFRTQYF.